This TCR beta chain was identified during a study of human T cells and chemical hapten exposure (dated by TCRdb to the early 2020s). The study in broad terms: For sensitization, 2% DPC in acetone was applied to a roughly 2 cm by roughly 2 cm area of upper inner arm skin. Weekly therapeutic DPC doses were additionally applied to the scalp of patients throughout the approximately 25-week study period. Patch testing on the upper back used Finn chambers containing 0.01% DPC, with scoring done after 6 days according to International Contact Dermatitis Research Group standards. Alopecia areata with under or over 50% scalp involvement, alopecia totalis and alopecia universalis were represented in the patient cohort, which was mostly female. Libraries were pooled for sequencing, and variation in per-sample TCR yields was attributed mainly to small differences in library volumes within the pool. This study followed changes in the peripheral blood TCR repertoire in vivo during primary and secondary sensitization of alopecia patients to the hapten diphenylcyclopropenone (DPC). Blood samples were taken from patients before sensitization (week 0) and at 2, 6 and about 24 weeks after DPC sensitization. Under 30 alopecia patients gave blood for TCR sequencing at one to four time points (pre-sensitization, 2, 6 and 24 weeks).

The library relied on RACE. The reads were generated on a NextSeq 500. During library preparation, unique molecular identifiers were attached to individual cDNA molecules so that TCRs could be counted quantitatively and reproducibly. For every blood RNA sample, sequencing covered both the TCR alpha and TCR beta chains. Per the authors' processing: Samples had a median of approximately 96,000 TCRs, with a range from roughly 20,000 to 690,600. The Decombinator software suite was used to annotate the V, J and CDR3 of the TCR reads. For PS versus PT1 abundance plots, all samples were subsampled to the same number of TCRs (28,000). Expanded TCRs were defined as absent before sensitization and observed at least eight times at the 2-week time point. TCRdb passed the public sequencing reads through fastp at Q25 and MiXCR, retaining productive beta sequences. Every CDR3 protein is listed once, alongside the most common genes and DNA of its rows. The V and J calls shown here were made by TCRdb, not taken from the authors' results. Counted in this sample were roughly 200,000 distinct CDR3 sequences; approximately 26% of them appeared once. 2% to 2.5% of the sample is held by the ten biggest clonotypes.

Results the study describes overall, beyond this receptor: Compared with pre-sensitization or healthy control sets, expanded TCRs formed significantly more large CDR3 similarity clusters, which is consistent with antigen-driven responses. All patients had alopecia, a presumed autoimmune disease, so their immune response might differ from that of healthy individuals. No change with DPC sensitization was found in the number of TCRs above 1 in 1000 frequency, and no evidence of global repertoire structure alterations was found. Repeated subsampling changed both the strength of the expansion versus patch-test correlation and the threshold at which the correlation became significant. Patch test score correlated positively with the number of PT1 expanded TCRs, reaching significance at thresholds 8, 16 and 32 but not at 4.

The time point label, as the study defines it: patch test 3, about 24 weeks after DPC sensitization. The treatment or condition label corresponds to: therapeutic diphenylcyclopropenone sensitization with weekly scalp DPC. Blood at each patch-test visit was drawn before the patch test was applied. Patients were eligible if aged 18 to 70, diagnosed with alopecia and judged suitable for DPC therapy, and pregnant patients were excluded. Total RNA was isolated from unfractionated whole blood collected in Tempus Blood RNA tubes. Trimming removed 0 bases from V and 3 bases from J, leaving 10 bases between the germline ends. CDR1 and CDR2 are drawn from the germline V gene: SGHRS, YFSETQ. The CDR3 spans 15 residues, from the cysteine through the phenylalanine. The retained sequence is limited to the CDR3, 45 bases, with the frame set at the first base. This clonotype was seen more than once but under ten times. Its antigen is currently not known. No qualities accompany the bases; no much larger clone lies one base away.

The chain joins TRBV5-1 to TRBJ2-1, with the D segment identity uncertain. Sequences were derived from whole blood, sampled in connection with sensitization to the hapten diphenylcyclopropenone (DPC). This receptor was identified in a woman in her 40s with alopecia areata. Some clones in this sample may be carry-over from other donors' samples. In nucleotide form, the sequence is TGCGCCAGCAGCTTGGAGAGCCCTGGCTACAATGAGCAGTTCTTC. Its translation reads: CASSLESPGYNEQFF.